The 16 T cell receptor beta chains reported below all come from one sample, sequenced in a study of blood T cell repertoires in COVID-19. Libraries were prepared by immunoSEQ multiplex PCR; TCRdb keeps only in-frame clonotypes and omits some of them. This table has approximately 200,000 clones, 65% to 85% appearing once. Material: peripheral blood. These receptors were collected from a woman aged 25 to 39 who had recovered from COVID-19.

In this sample, this clone turned up once. The chain couples TRBV6-6 to TRBJ2-1; 11 bases align to TRBD2. Germline trimming cut 5 bases from V and 1 base from J; bases unmatched to any gene: 10. Germline loops: CDR1 MNHNY, CDR2 SVGAGI (reference sequence). The length of the CDR3 is 18 residues. CDR3 coding DNA: TGTGCCAGCAGTCCCGGAGTAGCGGGAGGGCCTTCCTACAATGAGCAGTTCTTC. Residues: CASSPGVAGGPSYNEQFF.

The V and J genes are TRBV24-1 and TRBJ2-7; 11 nucleotides align to TRBD2. CDR1 KGHDR and CDR2 SFDVKD come from the germline V gene. The CDR3 sequence is 11 residues long. The CDR3 here is CPLAGVGEQYF. CDR3 DNA: TGTCCACTAGCGGGGGTAGGCGAGCAGTACTTC.

This chain connects TRBV12-3 or TRBV12-4 to TRBJ2-7; D uncertain. CDR3 length: 11 amino acids. Trimming took 3 bases from V and 4 from J, leaving 4 bases between them. CDR3 amino acids: CASSFSYEQYF. The CDR3 DNA reads TGTGCCAGCAGTTTTTCGTACGAGCAGTACTTC.

This chain uses TRBV27 with TRBJ1-2; 12 bases line up with TRBD1. The CDR3 runs to 16 residues. V trimming: 5 bases; J trimming: 8 bases; junction bases outside the gene matches: 12. The germline V gene encodes CDR1 MNHEY and CDR2 SMNVEV (reference sequence). CDR3 region: CASSDGTGGDFIGYTF. DNA of the CDR3: TGTGCCAGCAGTGACGGGACAGGGGGCGATTTCATAGGCTACACCTTC.

The chain joins TRBV4-1 to TRBJ2-1, with 10 bases fitting TRBD2. Losses at the gene ends were 4 bases for V and 5 bases for J; bases not matched to a gene: 5. The germline gives CDR1 MGHRA, CDR2 YSYEKL. The CDR3 is made up of 15 amino acids. CDR3 sequence reads: CASSLLAGAHNEQFF. As DNA, the CDR3 is TGCGCCAGCAGCCTTCTAGCGGGAGCACACAATGAGCAGTTCTTC.

V is TRBV5-1 and J is TRBJ2-1, with 7 positions matching TRBD1. The CDR3 length is 14 residues. CDR1 and CDR2 from the germline V gene are SGHRS and YFSETQ. V gave up 0 bases and J gave up 8 bases; unmatched junction bases: 5. Here the CDR3 DNA reads TGCGCCAGCAGCTTGGGACAGGGTGGGGATGAGCAGTTCTTC. Its protein product is CASSLGQGGDEQFF.

This chain connects TRBV19 to TRBJ1-3; tentatively, D is TRBD1 (5 bases). This CDR3 spans 18 amino acids. Germline V gene data show CDR1 as LNHDA and CDR2 as SQIVND (reference sequence). Trimming removed 4 bases from V and 2 bases from J, with 21 bases in between. The CDR3 protein is CASSTDRRRAGAGNTIYF. CDR3 coding DNA: TGTGCCAGTAGTACCGACAGAAGGAGAGCGGGGGCTGGAAACACCATATATTTT.

This clone was observed a few times. The chain joins TRBV10-3 to TRBJ2-7; 7 positions agree with TRBD1. There are 14 residues in the CDR3. Per germline, CDR1 ENHRY and CDR2 SYGVKD. V trimming: 5 bases; J trimming: 4 bases; junction bases outside the gene matches: 8. Here the CDR3 DNA reads TGTGCCATCAGTTCGACAGGGTCCCAATACGAGCAGTACTTC. Translated: CAISSTGSQYEQYF.

The rearrangement joins TRBV4-1 to TRBJ1-4, with TRBD1 matching over 7 bases. The CDR3 covers 14 residues. Germline trimming cut 1 base from V and 7 bases from J; bases unmatched to any gene: 3. Germline assignment: CDR1 MGHRA and CDR2 YSYEKL. The CDR3 bases are TGCGCCAGCAGCCAAGTACAGGGGAGTGAAAAACTGTTTTTT. Amino acid sequence: CASSQVQGSEKLFF.

V usage is TRBV18 and J usage is TRBJ2-5; maybe TRBD2 (5 bases). The V end lost 1 base, the J end lost 0 bases, and 6 bases lay between the germline ends. Germline-derived CDR1 and CDR2 are KGHSH and LQKENI. This CDR3 has 14 amino acids. The CDR3 nucleotides are TGTGCCAGCTCACCACAGAGGGACCAAGAGACCCAGTACTTC. Translation gives CASSPQRDQETQYF.

In regard to this clone: At the DNA level, this CDR3 is encoded by other sequences in the same sample as well. This chain uses TRBV12-3 or TRBV12-4 with TRBJ1-5; D remains ambiguous. This CDR3 comprises 13 residues. The V end was cut by 3 bases, the J end by 5 bases, with 8 bases between. The CDR3 reads CASSLGTHQPQHF. The CDR3 DNA reads TGTGCCAGCAGTTTGGGCACTCATCAGCCCCAGCATTTT.

The chain carries TRBV29-1 and TRBJ2-7, with D possibly being TRBD1 (5 bases). Germline V gene data show CDR1 as SQVTM and CDR2 as ANQGSEA. Trimming removed 4 bases at V and 2 bases at J, with 12 bases between. CDR3 size: 13 residues. The CDR3 reads CSVGAGMAYEQYF. The CDR3, as DNA: TGCAGCGTTGGGGCAGGGATGGCCTACGAGCAGTACTTC.

This clone has only a few counts. This chain joins TRBV28 and TRBJ2-1; the match to TRBD2 covers 12 bases. Germline V gives CDR1 MDHEN, CDR2 SYDVKM. The CDR3 consists of 16 residues. After removal of 7 bases from V and 10 bases from J, the junction contained 14 bases not matched to a gene. The CDR3 DNA sequence: TGTGCCAGCACTCCCAGTGGGCTAGCGGGAGGGGGGGAGCAGTTCTTC. Protein product: CASTPSGLAGGGEQFF.

J is TRBJ1-2 and V is TRBV6-5; TRBD1 matches at 7 bases. The CDR3 is made up of 14 amino acids. V dropped 6 bases and J dropped 8; count of bases not matched to a gene: 12. Germline values: CDR1 MNHEY, CDR2 SVGAGI. The CDR3 spells CASSDPGQRWGYTF. The CDR3 DNA reads as TGTGCCAGCAGCGATCCGGGACAGCGGTGGGGCTACACCTTC.

This chain links TRBV21-1 with TRBJ2-1; no check of the table's D call, TRBD2, against the DNA was made. TRBV21-1 is an annotated pseudogene. This CDR3 contains 17 residues. Written as DNA, the CDR3 is TGTGCCAGCAGCGGCCCGAGGAGGAGGGTTTACTACAATGAGCAGTTCTTC. It yields the protein CASSGPRRRVYYNEQFF.

The chain joins TRBV6-5 to TRBJ2-1, with 7 bases matching TRBD2. V lost 4 bases, J lost 8 bases, and 14 bases stayed unmatched. CDR1 and CDR2 from the germline V gene are MNHEY and SVGAGI. The CDR3 sequence is 16 residues long. CDR3 bases: TGTGCCAGCAGTTCCCTGGCTAGCGGTGCGGACGATGAGCAGTTCTTC. This translates into CASSSLASGADDEQFF.